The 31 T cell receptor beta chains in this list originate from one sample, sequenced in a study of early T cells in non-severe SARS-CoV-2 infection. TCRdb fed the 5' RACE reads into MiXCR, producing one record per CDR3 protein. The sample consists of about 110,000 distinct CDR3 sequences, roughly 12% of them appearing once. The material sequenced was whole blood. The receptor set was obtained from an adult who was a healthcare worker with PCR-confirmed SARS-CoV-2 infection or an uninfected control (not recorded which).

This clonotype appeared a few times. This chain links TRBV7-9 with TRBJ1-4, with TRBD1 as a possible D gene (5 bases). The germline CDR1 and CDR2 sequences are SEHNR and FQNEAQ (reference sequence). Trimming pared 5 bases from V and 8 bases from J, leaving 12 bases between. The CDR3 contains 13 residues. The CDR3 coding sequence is TGTGCCAGCAGCCTCACGGGGGGAGAAAAACTGTTTTTT. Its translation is CASSLTGGEKLFF.

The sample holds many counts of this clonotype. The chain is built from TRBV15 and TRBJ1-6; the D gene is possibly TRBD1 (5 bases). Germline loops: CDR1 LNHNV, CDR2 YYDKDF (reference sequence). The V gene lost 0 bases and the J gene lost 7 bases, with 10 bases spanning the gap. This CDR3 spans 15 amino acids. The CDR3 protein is CATSRDGGWNSPLHF. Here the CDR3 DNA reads TGTGCCACCAGCAGAGACGGGGGATGGAATTCACCCCTCCACTTT.

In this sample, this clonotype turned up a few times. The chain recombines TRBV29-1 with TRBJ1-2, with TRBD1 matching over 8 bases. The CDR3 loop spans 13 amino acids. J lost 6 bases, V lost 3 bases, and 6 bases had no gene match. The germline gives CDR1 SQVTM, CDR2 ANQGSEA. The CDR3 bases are TGCAGCGTTGATCACAGGGGGGCGCATGGCTACACCTTC. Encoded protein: CSVDHRGAHGYTF.

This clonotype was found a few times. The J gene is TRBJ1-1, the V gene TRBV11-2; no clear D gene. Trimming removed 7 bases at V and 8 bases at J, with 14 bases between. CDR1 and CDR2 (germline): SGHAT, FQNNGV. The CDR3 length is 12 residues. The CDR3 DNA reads TGTGCCAGCACCCTATCCACTGTAGAAGCTTTCTTT. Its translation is CASTLSTVEAFF.

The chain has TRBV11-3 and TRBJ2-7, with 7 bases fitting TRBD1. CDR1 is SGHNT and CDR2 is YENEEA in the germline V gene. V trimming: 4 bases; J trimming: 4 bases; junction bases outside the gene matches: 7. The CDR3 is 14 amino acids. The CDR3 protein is CASSSRFRGYEQYF. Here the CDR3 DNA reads TGTGCCAGCAGCTCCCGCTTCAGGGGGTACGAGCAGTACTTC.

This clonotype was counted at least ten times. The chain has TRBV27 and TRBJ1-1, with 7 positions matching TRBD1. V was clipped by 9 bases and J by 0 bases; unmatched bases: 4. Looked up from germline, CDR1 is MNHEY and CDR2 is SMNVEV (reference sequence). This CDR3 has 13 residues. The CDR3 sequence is CARKQGLNTEAFF. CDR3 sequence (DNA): TGTGCCAGAAAACAGGGGTTGAACACTGAAGCTTTCTTT.

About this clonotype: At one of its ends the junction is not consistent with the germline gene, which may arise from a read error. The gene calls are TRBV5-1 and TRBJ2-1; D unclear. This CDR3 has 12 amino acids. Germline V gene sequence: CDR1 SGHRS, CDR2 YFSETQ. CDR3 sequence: CASSPRTNERFF. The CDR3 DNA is TGCGCCAGCAGCCCCCGAACCAATGAGCGGTTCTTC.

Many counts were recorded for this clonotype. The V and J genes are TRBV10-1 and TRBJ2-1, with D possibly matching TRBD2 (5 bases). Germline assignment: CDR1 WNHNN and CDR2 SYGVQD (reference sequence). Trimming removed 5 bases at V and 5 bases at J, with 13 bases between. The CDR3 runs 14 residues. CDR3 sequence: CASSTSVRNNEQFF. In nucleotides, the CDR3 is TGCGCCAGCAGTACTAGTGTCCGCAACAATGAGCAGTTCTTC.

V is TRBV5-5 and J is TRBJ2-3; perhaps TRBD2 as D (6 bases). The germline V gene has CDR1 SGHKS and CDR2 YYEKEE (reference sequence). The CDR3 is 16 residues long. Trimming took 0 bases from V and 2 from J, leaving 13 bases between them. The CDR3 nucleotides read TGTGCCAGCAGCTTGGGGTACCGGGACTTCACAGATACGCAGTATTTT. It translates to CASSLGYRDFTDTQYF. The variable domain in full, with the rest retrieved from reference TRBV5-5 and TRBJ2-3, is DAGVTQSPTHLIKTRGQQVTLRCSPISGHKSVSWYQQVLGQGPQFIFQYYEKEERGRGNFPDRFSARQFPNYSSELNVNALLLGDSALYLCASSLGYRDFTDTQYFGPGTRLTVL.

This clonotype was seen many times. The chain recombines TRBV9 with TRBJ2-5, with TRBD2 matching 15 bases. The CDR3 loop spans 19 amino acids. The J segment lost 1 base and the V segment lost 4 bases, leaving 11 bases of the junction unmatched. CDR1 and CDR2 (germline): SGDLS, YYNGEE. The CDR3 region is CASSLAPGLAGGRQETQYF. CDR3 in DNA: TGTGCCAGCAGCTTAGCTCCGGGACTAGCGGGAGGCCGCCAAGAGACCCAGTACTTC.

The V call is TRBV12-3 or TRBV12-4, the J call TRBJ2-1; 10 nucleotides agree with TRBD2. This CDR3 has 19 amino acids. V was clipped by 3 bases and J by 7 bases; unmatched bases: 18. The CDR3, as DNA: TGTGCCAGCAGTTTTCGGTACAGCGGGGGGGCCTCTGACGTGAATGAGCAGTTCTTC. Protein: CASSFRYSGGASDVNEQFF.

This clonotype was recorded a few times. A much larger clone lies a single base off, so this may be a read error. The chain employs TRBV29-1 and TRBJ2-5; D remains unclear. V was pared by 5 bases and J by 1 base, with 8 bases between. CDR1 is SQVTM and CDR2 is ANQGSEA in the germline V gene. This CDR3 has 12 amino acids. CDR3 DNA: TGCAGCGTTTCGAAGGCCCAAGAGACCCAGTACTTC. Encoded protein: CSVSKAQETQYF.

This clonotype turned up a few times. The CDR3 DNA sequence: TGTGCCAGCAGCGGCGATTGGGACAACTCCTACGAGCAGTACTTC. Residues: CASSGDWDNSYEQYF. The chain is built from TRBV5-6 and TRBJ2-7; a possible D gene is TRBD1 (6 bases). The V gene's germline CDR1 is SGHDT and CDR2 YYEEEE. The CDR3 length is 15 residues. Trimming cost V 4 bases and J 0 bases, with 14 bases left between them. The variable domain in full, with the rest retrieved from reference TRBV5-6 and TRBJ2-7, is DAGVTQSPTHLIKTRGQQVTLRCSPKSGHDTVSWYQQALGQGPQFIFQYYEEEERQRGNFPDRFSGHQFPNYSSELNVNALLLGDSALYLCASSGDWDNSYEQYFGPGTRLTVT.

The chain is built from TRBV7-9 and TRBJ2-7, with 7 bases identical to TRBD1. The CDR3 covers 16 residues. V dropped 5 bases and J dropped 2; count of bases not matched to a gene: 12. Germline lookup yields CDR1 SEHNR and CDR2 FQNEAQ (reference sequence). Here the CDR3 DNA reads TGTGCCAGCAGCCCGGGACAGACCCGAGGGACCTACGAGCAGTACTTC. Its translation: CASSPGQTRGTYEQYF. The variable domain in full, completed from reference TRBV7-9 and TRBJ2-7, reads DTGVSQNPRHKITKRGQNVTFRCDPISEHNRLYWYRQTLGQGPEFLTYFQNEAQLEKSRLLSDRFSAERPKGSFSTLEIQRTEQGDSAMYLCASSPGQTRGTYEQYFGPGTRLTVT.

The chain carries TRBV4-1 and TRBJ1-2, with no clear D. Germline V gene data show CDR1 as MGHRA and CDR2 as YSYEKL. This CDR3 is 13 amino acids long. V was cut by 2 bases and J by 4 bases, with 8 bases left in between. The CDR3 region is CASSQPYSYGYTF. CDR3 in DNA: TGCGCCAGCAGCCAACCATACAGCTATGGCTACACCTTC.

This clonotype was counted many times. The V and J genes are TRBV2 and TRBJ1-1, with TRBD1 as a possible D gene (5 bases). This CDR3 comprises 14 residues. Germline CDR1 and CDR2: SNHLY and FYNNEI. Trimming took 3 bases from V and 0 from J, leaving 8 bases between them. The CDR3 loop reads CASSEGTMNTEAFF. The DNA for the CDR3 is TGTGCCAGCAGTGAGGGGACCATGAACACTGAAGCTTTCTTT.

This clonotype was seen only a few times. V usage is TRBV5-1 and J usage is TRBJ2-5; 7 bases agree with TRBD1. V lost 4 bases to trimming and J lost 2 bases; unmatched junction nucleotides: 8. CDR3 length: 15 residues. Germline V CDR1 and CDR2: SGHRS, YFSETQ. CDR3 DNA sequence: TGCGCCAGCAGCGGATACCCGGGACAGCAAGAGACCCAGTACTTC. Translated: CASSGYPGQQETQYF.

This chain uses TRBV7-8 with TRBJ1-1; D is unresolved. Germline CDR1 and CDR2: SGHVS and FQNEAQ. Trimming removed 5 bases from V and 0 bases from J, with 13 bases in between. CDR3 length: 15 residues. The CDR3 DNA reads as TGTGCCAGCAGCCCCCTGGGAGATTTGAACACTGAAGCTTTCTTT. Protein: CASSPLGDLNTEAFF. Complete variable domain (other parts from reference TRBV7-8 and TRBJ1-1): GAGVSQSPRYKVAKRGQDVALRCDPISGHVSLFWYQQALGQGPEFLTYFQNEAQLDKSGLPSDRFFAERPEGSVSTLKIQRTQQEDSAVYLCASSPLGDLNTEAFFGQGTRLTVV.

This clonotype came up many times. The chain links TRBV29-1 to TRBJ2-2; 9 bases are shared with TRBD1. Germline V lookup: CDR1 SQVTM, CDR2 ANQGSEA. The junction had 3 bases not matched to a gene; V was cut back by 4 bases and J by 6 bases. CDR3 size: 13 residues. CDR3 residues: CSVGQGVAGELFF. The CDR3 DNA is TGCAGCGTTGGACAGGGGGTTGCCGGGGAGCTGTTTTTT.

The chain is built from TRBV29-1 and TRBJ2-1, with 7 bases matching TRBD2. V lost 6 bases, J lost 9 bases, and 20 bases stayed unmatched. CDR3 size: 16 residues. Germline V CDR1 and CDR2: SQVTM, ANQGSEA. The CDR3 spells CSVNFVGRPLLSEQFF. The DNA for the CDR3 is TGCAGCGTGAACTTCGTCGGGAGGCCACTACTAAGTGAGCAGTTCTTC.

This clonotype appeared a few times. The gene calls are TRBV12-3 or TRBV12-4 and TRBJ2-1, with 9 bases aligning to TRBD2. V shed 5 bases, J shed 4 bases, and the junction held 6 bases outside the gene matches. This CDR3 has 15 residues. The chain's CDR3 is CASSPSGAQYNEQFF. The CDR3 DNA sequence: TGTGCCAGCAGTCCTAGCGGGGCCCAGTACAATGAGCAGTTCTTC.

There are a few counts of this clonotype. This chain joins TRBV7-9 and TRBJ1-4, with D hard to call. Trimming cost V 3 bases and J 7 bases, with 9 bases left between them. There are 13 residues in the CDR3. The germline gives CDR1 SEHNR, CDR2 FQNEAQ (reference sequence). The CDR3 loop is CASSFFLGEKLFF. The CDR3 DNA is TGTGCCAGCAGCTTTTTCCTGGGTGAAAAACTGTTTTTT.

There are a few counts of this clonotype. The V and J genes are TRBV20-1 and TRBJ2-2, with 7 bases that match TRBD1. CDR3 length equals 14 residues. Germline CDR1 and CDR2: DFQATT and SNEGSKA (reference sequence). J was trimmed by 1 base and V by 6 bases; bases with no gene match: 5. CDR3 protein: CSAATGRNTGELFF. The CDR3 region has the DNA TGCAGTGCCGCGACAGGGCGGAACACCGGGGAGCTGTTTTTT.

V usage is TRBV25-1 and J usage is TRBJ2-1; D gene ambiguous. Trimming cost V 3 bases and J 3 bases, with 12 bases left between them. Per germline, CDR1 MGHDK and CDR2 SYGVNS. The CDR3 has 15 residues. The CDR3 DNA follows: TGTGCCAGCAGTGACTTCAGCAGTAGCTACAATGAGCAGTTCTTC. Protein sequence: CASSDFSSSYNEQFF.

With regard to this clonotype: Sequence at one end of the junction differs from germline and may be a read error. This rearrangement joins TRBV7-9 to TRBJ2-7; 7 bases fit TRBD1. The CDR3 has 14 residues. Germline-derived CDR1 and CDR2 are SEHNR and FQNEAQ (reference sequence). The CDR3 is CANSRDSGPYEQYF. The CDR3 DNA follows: TGTGCCAACAGCCGGGACAGTGGGCCCTACGAGCAGTACTTC.

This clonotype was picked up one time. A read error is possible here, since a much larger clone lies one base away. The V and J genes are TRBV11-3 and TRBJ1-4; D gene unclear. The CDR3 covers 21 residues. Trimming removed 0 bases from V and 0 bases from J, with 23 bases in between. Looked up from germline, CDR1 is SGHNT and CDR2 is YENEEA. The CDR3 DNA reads TGTGCCAGCAGCTTAGAGGCCCTCAGCAGGATTGTCGCTGCAACTAATGAAAAACTGTTTTTT. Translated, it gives CASSLEALSRIVAATNEKLFF. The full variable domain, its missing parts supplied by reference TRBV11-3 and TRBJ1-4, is EAGVVQSPRYKIIEKKQPVAFWCNPISGHNTLYWYLQNLGQGPELLIRYENEEAVDDSQLPKDRFSAERLKGVDSTLKIQPAELGDSAVYLCASSLEALSRIVAATNEKLFFGSGTQLSVL.

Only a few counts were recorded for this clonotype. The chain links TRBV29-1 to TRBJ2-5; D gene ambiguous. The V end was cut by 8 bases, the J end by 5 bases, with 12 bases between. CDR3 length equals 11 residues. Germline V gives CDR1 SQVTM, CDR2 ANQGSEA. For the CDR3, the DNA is TGCAGCACCGACCTAGGGGAGACCCAGTACTTC. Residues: CSTDLGETQYF.

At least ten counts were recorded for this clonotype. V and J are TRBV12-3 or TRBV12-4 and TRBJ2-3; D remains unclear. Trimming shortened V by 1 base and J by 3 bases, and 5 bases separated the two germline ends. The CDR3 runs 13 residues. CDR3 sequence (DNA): TGTGCCAGCAGTTTAGACGTAACAGATACGCAGTATTTT. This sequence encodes CASSLDVTDTQYF.

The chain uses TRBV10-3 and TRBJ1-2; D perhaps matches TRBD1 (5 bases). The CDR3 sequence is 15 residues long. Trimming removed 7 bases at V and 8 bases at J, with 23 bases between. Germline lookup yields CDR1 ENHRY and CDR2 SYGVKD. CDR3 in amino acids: CAINTITGDFVGYTF. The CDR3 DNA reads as TGTGCCATCAACACTATCACAGGAGATTTTGTCGGCTACACCTTC.

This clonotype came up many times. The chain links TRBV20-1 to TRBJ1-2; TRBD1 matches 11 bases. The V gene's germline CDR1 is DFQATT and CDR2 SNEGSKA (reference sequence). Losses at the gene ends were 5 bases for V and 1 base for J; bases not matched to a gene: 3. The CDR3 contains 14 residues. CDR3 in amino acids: CSAGGTGGNYGYTF. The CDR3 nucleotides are TGCAGTGCTGGAGGGACAGGGGGTAACTATGGCTACACCTTC.

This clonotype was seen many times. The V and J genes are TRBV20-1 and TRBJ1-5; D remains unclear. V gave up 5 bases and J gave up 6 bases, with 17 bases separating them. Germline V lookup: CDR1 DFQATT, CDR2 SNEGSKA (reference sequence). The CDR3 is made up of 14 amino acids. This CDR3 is CSAFLSRLSQPQHF. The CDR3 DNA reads TGCAGTGCTTTCCTGAGCAGGCTGAGTCAGCCCCAGCATTTT.